Detailed here is one T cell receptor beta chain. The data are from a study of blood T cell repertoires in COVID-19. Study-wide background: There were acute and convalescent COVID-19 samples, and they came from the United States, Italy and Spain. PBMCs, B-cell-depleted T cells, or T cells provided the cDNA or gDNA that made up the material.

As handled by the study authors: Using reference gene primer amplification, nucleated cell counts were estimated. Libraries were prepared by immunoSEQ multiplex PCR; TCRdb keeps only in-frame clonotypes and omits some of them. V and J calls and clone size are copied from that table; D and trimming were computed from the DNA. The sample has 100,000 to 150,000 clones, nearly 70% seen once; the top ten hold around 1.8%. The CDR3 totals 14 residues. The V end lost 2 bases, the J end lost 4 bases, and 13 bases lay between the germline ends. Germline V gene data show CDR1 as SGHKS and CDR2 as YYEKEE (reference sequence).

The V gene is TRBV5-5, the J gene TRBJ2-7; D remains ambiguous. Sequencing input: peripheral blood. The TCR comes from a woman aged 70-85 years with acute or convalescent COVID-19. CDR3 in amino acids: CASSFPGPGYEQYF. For the CDR3, the DNA is TGTGCCAGCAGCTTCCCGGGTCCCGGGTACGAGCAGTACTTC.